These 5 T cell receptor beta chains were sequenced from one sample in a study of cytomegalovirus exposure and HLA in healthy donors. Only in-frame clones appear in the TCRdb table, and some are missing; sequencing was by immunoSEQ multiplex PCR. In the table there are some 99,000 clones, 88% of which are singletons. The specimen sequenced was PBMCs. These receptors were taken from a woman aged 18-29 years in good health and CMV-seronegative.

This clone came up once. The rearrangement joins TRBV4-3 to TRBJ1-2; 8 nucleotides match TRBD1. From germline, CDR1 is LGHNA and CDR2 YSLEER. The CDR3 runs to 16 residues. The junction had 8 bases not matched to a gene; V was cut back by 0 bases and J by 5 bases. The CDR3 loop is CASSQDVWGQAYGYTF. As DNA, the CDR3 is TGCGCCAGCAGCCAAGACGTCTGGGGACAGGCTTATGGCTACACCTTC.

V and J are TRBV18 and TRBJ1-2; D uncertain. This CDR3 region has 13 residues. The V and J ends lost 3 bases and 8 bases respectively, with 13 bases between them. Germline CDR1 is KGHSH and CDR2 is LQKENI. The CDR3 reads CASSPEGSEGYTF. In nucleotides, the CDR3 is TGTGCCAGCTCACCGGAGGGCTCAGAGGGCTACACCTTC.

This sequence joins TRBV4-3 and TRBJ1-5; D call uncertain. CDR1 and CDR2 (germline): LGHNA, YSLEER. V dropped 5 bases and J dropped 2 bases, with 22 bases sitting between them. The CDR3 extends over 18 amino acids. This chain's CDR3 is CASSNIGKVRSGNQPQHF. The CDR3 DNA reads TGCGCCAGCAGCAATATCGGGAAGGTTAGGTCGGGCAATCAGCCCCAGCATTTT.

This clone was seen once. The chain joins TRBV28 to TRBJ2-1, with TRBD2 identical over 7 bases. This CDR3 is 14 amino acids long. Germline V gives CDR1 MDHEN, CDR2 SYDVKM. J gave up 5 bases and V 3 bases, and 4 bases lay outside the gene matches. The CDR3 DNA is TGTGCCAGCAGTTTCCCCGGGACTAACAATGAGCAGTTCTTC. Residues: CASSFPGTNNEQFF.

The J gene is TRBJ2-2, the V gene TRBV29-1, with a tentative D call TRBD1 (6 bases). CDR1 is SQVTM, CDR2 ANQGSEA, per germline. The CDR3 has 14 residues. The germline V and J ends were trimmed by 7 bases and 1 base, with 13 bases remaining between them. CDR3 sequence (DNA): TGCAGCGCAAGGGAACAGGGGAACACCGGGGAGCTGTTTTTT. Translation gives CSAREQGNTGELFF.